This entry lists 5 T cell receptor beta chains sequenced from one sample in a study of blood T cell repertoires in COVID-19. Sequenced by immunoSEQ multiplex PCR; TCRdb stores in-frame clones only, minus some. The data hold approximately 100,000 clones, with roughly four fifths observed a single time. Input material: peripheral blood. The receptors derive from a human donor in a cohort sampled during active COVID-19.

The V and J genes are TRBV7-2 and TRBJ2-2; 8 nucleotides match TRBD1. Germline V gene lookup returns CDR1 SGHTA and CDR2 FQGNSA. The CDR3 length is 16 residues. V gave up 1 base and J gave up 4 bases; unmatched junction bases: 5. The CDR3 region has the DNA TGTGCCAGCAGCTTAGAACAGGGGGTGGTCACCGGGGAGCTGTTTTTT. It codes for CASSLEQGVVTGELFF.

This sequence joins TRBV5-6 and TRBJ2-1; 7 nucleotides align to TRBD2. Looked up from germline, CDR1 is SGHDT and CDR2 is YYEEEE. J was trimmed by 8 bases and V by 0 bases; bases with no gene match: 8. The CDR3 spans 15 residues. The CDR3 bases are TGTGCCAGCAGCTTGGCCTGGGGGAGGGGTGATGAGCAGTTCTTC. Translation gives CASSLAWGRGDEQFF.

The chain links TRBV4-3 to TRBJ2-7, with 9 bases fitting TRBD1. The germline gives CDR1 LGHNA, CDR2 YSLEER. V trimming: 4 bases; J trimming: 6 bases; junction bases outside the gene matches: 7. The CDR3 is 14 residues long. The CDR3 region is CASSRWTGVSEQYF. CDR3 bases: TGCGCCAGCAGCCGATGGACAGGGGTTTCCGAGCAGTACTTC.

This clone was found once. DNA for the CDR3: TGTGCCAGCAGCTTGGGACAGGGGTTACGGTCCTACGAGCAGTACTTC. Its protein is CASSLGQGLRSYEQYF. V gene TRBV5-6 combines with J gene TRBJ2-7; TRBD1 agrees at 8 bases. Germline CDR1 SGHDT, CDR2 YYEEEE. Trimming took 0 bases from V and 1 from J; bases not matched to a gene: 6. The CDR3 is 16 residues long.

This clone was seen a single time. This chain uses TRBV6-8 with TRBJ2-1; D is unresolved. Trimming took off 1 base at V and 1 base at J, with 11 bases between the two ends. Germline V CDR1 and CDR2: MNHGY, SAAAGT. The CDR3 has 16 residues. The CDR3 DNA is TGTGCCAGCAGTTACTGTGGGCAGATATCCTACAATGAGCAGTTCTTC. Residues: CASSYCGQISYNEQFF.